This TCR beta chain was identified in a study of PD-L1 blockade in urothelial cancer. Study at large: From about 2014, patients received atezolizumab, given as 1,200 mg intravenously every 3 weeks. Study observations and caveats: The study found that durable-benefit patients expanded tumor-associated blood clones more at 3 weeks.

Remarks on this clone: The antigen is unknown.

CDR3 length equals 12 residues. Germline CDR1 reads SGHDN; CDR2 reads FVKESK. V gave up 4 bases and J gave up 8 bases, with 11 bases separating them. Some clones are missing from TCRdb's copy, which holds only in-frame ones; the method was immunoSEQ multiplex PCR. Of 65,000 to 90,000 clones in the sample, roughly 84% were seen once. The sample's time point: pretreatment peripheral blood. V usage is TRBV14 and J usage is TRBJ1-2; D is perhaps TRBD1 (5 bases). The material was PBMCs, obtained around atezolizumab (anti-PD-L1) treatment. This sequence originates from a woman in her 70s with urothelial cancer. CDR3: CASSLQGRGYTF. In nucleotides, the CDR3 is TGTGCCAGCAGCCTTCAGGGTAGGGGCTACACCTTC.